The 27 T cell receptor beta chains given below trace back to one sample, sequenced in a study of cytomegalovirus exposure and HLA in healthy donors. Primers: 60 Vbeta forward and 13 Jbeta reverse. The table came from immunoSEQ multiplex PCR; TCRdb's copy has only in-frame clones and leaves some out. Here the sample spans 75,000 to 100,000 clones, approximately 7.6% being singletons. Sequences were obtained from PBMCs. These receptors were obtained from a man between 50 and 59 years old in good health and CMV-seronegative.

This clone was seen a handful of times. In nucleotides, the CDR3 is TGTGCCAGCAGCAAGACCCACAGGACAGAGGAAGTCTACGAGCAGTACTTC. Residues: CASSKTHRTEEVYEQYF. This chain connects TRBV21-1 to TRBJ2-7; TRBD1, the D gene given by the table, was not confirmed from the DNA. TRBV21-1 constitutes a pseudogene. The CDR3 contains 17 residues.

This clone has a handful of counts. This chain joins TRBV7-2 and TRBJ2-3, with D perhaps matching TRBD2 (6 bases). The V and J ends lost 1 base and 6 bases respectively, with 17 bases between them. The CDR3 is 16 residues long. Germline CDR1 reads SGHTA; CDR2 reads FQGNSA. CDR3 in DNA: TGTGCCAGCAGCTTAGAGTACGGGAGAGGAGTGGATACGCAGTATTTT. It translates to CASSLEYGRGVDTQYF. The whole variable domain, filled in from reference TRBV7-2 and TRBJ2-3, reads GAGVSQSPSNKVTEKGKDVELRCDPISGHTALYWYRQSLGQGLEFLIYFQGNSAPDKSGLPSDRFSAERTGGSVSTLTIQRTQQEDSAVYLCASSLEYGRGVDTQYFGPGTRLTVL.

The chain combines TRBV10-3 with TRBJ2-6, with D maybe TRBD1 (6 bases). CDR1 is ENHRY and CDR2 is SYGVKD in the germline V gene. The CDR3 covers 13 residues. Trimming removed 11 bases from V and 1 base from J, with 9 bases in between. The CDR3 nucleotides read TGTGCCTCGCAGGGGTCTGGGGCCAACGTCCTGACTTTC. It codes for CASQGSGANVLTF.

The gene calls are TRBV5-1 and TRBJ2-3; the D gene is possibly TRBD1 (8 bases). V was clipped by 3 bases and J by 1 base, with 21 bases between them. Germline values: CDR1 SGHRS, CDR2 YFSETQ. The CDR3 is 18 amino acids. The CDR3 nucleotides read TGCGCCAGCAGCTGGGGGGGCAGGGGGCGACTGGGCACAGATACGCAGTATTTT. As protein: CASSWGGRGRLGTDTQYF. Full variable domain (remainder filled in from reference TRBV5-1 and TRBJ2-3): KAGVTQTPRYLIKTRGQQVTLSCSPISGHRSVSWYQQTPGQGLQFLFEYFSETQRNKGNFPGRFSGRQFSNSRSEMNVSTLELGDSALYLCASSWGGRGRLGTDTQYFGPGTRLTVL.

The chain carries TRBV7-3 and TRBJ2-1, with 8 bases lining up with TRBD2. This CDR3 is built from 16 residues. CDR1 SGHTA and CDR2 FQGTGA come from the germline V gene. V gave up 0 bases and J gave up 2 bases; unmatched junction bases: 3. Here the CDR3 reads CASSLTSGVTYNEQFF. DNA of the CDR3: TGTGCCAGCAGCTTAACTAGCGGGGTTACCTACAATGAGCAGTTCTTC.

The rearrangement links TRBV9 to TRBJ1-1, with 9 bases lining up with TRBD1. CDR3 length: 17 residues. V shed 2 bases and J 2 bases; nucleotides not matched to a gene: 10. CDR1 and CDR2 (germline): SGDLS, YYNGEE. CDR3 nucleotide sequence: TGTGCCAGCAGCGTCGACATAGAACAGGGGGCAAACACTGAAGCTTTCTTT. Its protein product is CASSVDIEQGANTEAFF.

The rearrangement links TRBV11-2 to TRBJ2-3, with a possible D match to TRBD2 (6 bases). The V end lost 1 base, the J end lost 9 bases, and 8 bases lay between the germline ends. The CDR3 covers 12 residues. Germline values: CDR1 SGHAT, CDR2 FQNNGV. CDR3 loop: CASSLGGGTQYF. CDR3 nucleotides: TGTGCCAGCAGCTTAGGAGGAGGGACGCAGTATTTT.

In DNA form, the CDR3 reads TGTGCCAGCAGTTTTGGACAGGGGACTGAAGCTTTCTTT. Its protein is CASSFGQGTEAFF. The chain has TRBV6-5 and TRBJ1-1, with 9 bases lining up with TRBD1. This CDR3 contains 13 residues. V shed 4 bases, J shed 5 bases, and the junction held 2 bases outside the gene matches. In germline, CDR1 is MNHEY, CDR2 SVGAGI.

The CDR3 DNA follows: TGTGCCAGTAGAGGGACAGCGAAAACTGGAAACACCATATATTTT. This encodes CASRGTAKTGNTIYF. The chain employs TRBV19 and TRBJ1-3; the match to TRBD1 covers 7 bases. The CDR3 runs to 15 residues. The J segment lost 2 bases and the V segment lost 6 bases, leaving 7 bases of the junction unmatched. Looked up from germline, CDR1 is LNHDA and CDR2 is SQIVND (reference sequence). The whole variable domain, remainder taken from reference TRBV19 and TRBJ1-3, is DGGITQSPKYLFRKEGQNVTLSCEQNLNHDAMYWYRQDPGQGLRLIYYSQIVNDFQKGDIAEGYSVSREKKESFPLTVTSAQKNPTAFYLCASRGTAKTGNTIYFGEGSWLTVV.

This chain links TRBV6-5 with TRBJ2-5; 7 positions match TRBD1. The V gene end was trimmed by 5 bases and the J gene end by 3 bases; junction bases not matched to a gene: 9. There are 15 residues in the CDR3. CDR1 and CDR2 from the germline V gene are MNHEY and SVGAGI. Written as DNA, the CDR3 is TGTGCCAGCAGTGCCCCGGGACAGTCTGAAGAGACCCAGTACTTC. Translating gives CASSAPGQSEETQYF.

This sequence joins TRBV30 and TRBJ2-1, with 10 nucleotides matching TRBD2. This CDR3 contains 14 residues. Germline loops: CDR1 GTSNPN, CDR2 SVGIG (reference sequence). Unmatched junction bases numbered 7, after V lost 5 bases and J lost 6 bases. The CDR3 here is CAWDLAGGLNEQFF. CDR3 nucleotides: TGTGCCTGGGACTTAGCGGGGGGACTCAATGAGCAGTTCTTC.

V usage is TRBV18 and J usage is TRBJ1-1, with 10 nucleotides matching TRBD1. The CDR3 length is 16 residues. Germline CDR1 and CDR2: KGHSH and LQKENI. The junction had 12 bases not matched to a gene; V was cut back by 6 bases and J by 5 bases. The CDR3 reads CASSPGQGSRTTEAFF. CDR3 sequence (DNA): TGTGCCAGCTCTCCGGGACAGGGGTCCCGAACGACTGAAGCTTTCTTT.

This clone appeared a few times. This chain uses TRBV7-2 with TRBJ2-7; TRBD1 aligns across 8 bases. V shed 3 bases and J 6 bases; nucleotides not matched to a gene: 10. This CDR3 region has 15 residues. Germline V lookup: CDR1 SGHTA, CDR2 FQGNSA. Here the CDR3 DNA reads TGTGCCAGCAGCTTGGGGGGCGCAGGGGGCGGCGAGCAGTACTTC. This encodes CASSLGGAGGGEQYF.

The V call is TRBV4-1, the J call TRBJ1-6, with no clear D. The germline gives CDR1 MGHRA, CDR2 YSYEKL. This CDR3 region has 15 residues. V dropped 2 bases and J dropped 7 bases, with 12 bases sitting between them. The CDR3 DNA follows: TGCGCCAGCAGCCAACAGGAGGGTGGAAATTCACCCCTCCACTTT. Its protein product is CASSQQEGGNSPLHF.

The chain carries TRBV7-2 and TRBJ2-7; D is perhaps TRBD1 (6 bases). The V end lost 5 bases, the J end lost 5 bases, and 16 bases lay between the germline ends. There are 14 residues in the CDR3. Germline V lookup: CDR1 SGHTA, CDR2 FQGNSA. CDR3 sequence reads: CASSPGHLRHEQYF. The CDR3 DNA is TGTGCCAGCAGCCCGGGACATTTAAGGCACGAGCAGTACTTC.

The J gene is TRBJ2-7, the V gene TRBV28, with 11 bases that match TRBD1. Looked up from germline, CDR1 is MDHEN and CDR2 is SYDVKM. V lost 3 bases, J lost 5 bases, and 9 bases stayed unmatched. CDR3 length: 16 residues. The DNA of the CDR3 is TGTGCCAGCAGTTTCTTAGGCGCGGACAGGGGGCACGAGCAGTACTTC. Protein sequence: CASSFLGADRGHEQYF.

J is TRBJ2-1 and V is TRBV7-9, with a weak D call TRBD2 (6 bases). V was clipped by 5 bases and J by 3 bases, with 14 bases between them. The CDR3 consists of 15 residues. Germline lookup yields CDR1 SEHNR and CDR2 FQNEAQ (reference sequence). In DNA form, the CDR3 reads TGTGCCAGCAGCGGCGGGACTTCCGTCTACAATGAGCAGTTCTTC. It is translated as CASSGGTSVYNEQFF.

This chain links TRBV10-2 with TRBJ2-5, with unresolved D. The CDR3 is made up of 17 amino acids. The germline V gene encodes CDR1 WSHSY and CDR2 SAAADI. V was shortened by 8 bases and J by 3 bases, with 25 bases between the two germline ends. CDR3 nucleotide sequence: TGCGCCAGCTCGGAGATTACCTACGGTGAGAGAAAAGAGACCCAGTACTTC. It translates to CASSEITYGERKETQYF.

The sample holds a few counts of this clone. The J gene is TRBJ2-6, the V gene TRBV14; 7 nucleotides align to TRBD1. The germline V gene encodes CDR1 SGHDN and CDR2 FVKESK. The CDR3 is 17 amino acids. The ends lost 4 bases at V and 0 bases at J; junction bases unmatched: 6. CDR3 DNA: TGTGCCAGCAGCCTGAACAGGGGAGTCTCTGGGGCCAACGTCCTGACTTTC. This translates into CASSLNRGVSGANVLTF.

The chain has TRBV5-1 and TRBJ1-1; TRBD1 matches at 7 bases. The germline gives CDR1 SGHRS, CDR2 YFSETQ. V was pared by 4 bases and J by 5 bases, with 11 bases of the junction left unmatched. The CDR3 is made up of 15 amino acids. CDR3 sequence: CASSLSGQPRTEAFF. Written as DNA, the CDR3 is TGCGCCAGCAGCCTATCGGGACAGCCAAGGACTGAAGCTTTCTTT.

V and J are TRBV5-4 and TRBJ1-2; 7 positions agree with TRBD1. The CDR3 covers 15 residues. J was trimmed by 4 bases and V by 4 bases; bases with no gene match: 10. The germline V gene encodes CDR1 SGHNT and CDR2 YYREEE (reference sequence). The CDR3: CASSGRQGSSYGYTF. Here the CDR3 DNA reads TGTGCCAGCAGCGGGAGACAGGGAAGTTCCTATGGCTACACCTTC. Drawing the rest from reference TRBV5-4 and TRBJ1-2, the complete variable domain is ETGVTQSPTHLIKTRGQQVTLRCSSQSGHNTVSWYQQALGQGPQFIFQYYREEENGRGNFPPRFSGLQFPNYSSELNVNALELDDSALYLCASSGRQGSSYGYTFGSGTRLTVV.

This clone occurred a few times. The chain recombines TRBV19 with TRBJ2-5; D possibly corresponds to TRBD1 (5 bases). V lost 1 base to trimming and J lost 2 bases, with 11 bases between them. The germline gives CDR1 LNHDA, CDR2 SQIVND (reference sequence). The CDR3 length is 15 residues. CDR3 in amino acids: CASSIGGRIQETQYF. CDR3 DNA sequence: TGTGCCAGTAGTATAGGGGGCAGGATTCAAGAGACCCAGTACTTC.

The chain uses TRBV7-9 and TRBJ2-2, with 12 bases matching TRBD2. Trimming removed 4 bases from V and 7 bases from J; junction bases left unmatched: 13. CDR1 SEHNR and CDR2 FQNEAQ come from the germline V gene (reference sequence). The length of the CDR3 is 18 residues. The CDR3 here is CASSSSGLAGQQGGELFF. DNA for the CDR3: TGTGCCAGCAGCTCCTCAGGACTAGCGGGGCAACAGGGCGGGGAGCTGTTTTTT.

This clone has a handful of counts. The rearrangement links TRBV6-1 to TRBJ1-5; 7 positions match TRBD1. Germline V CDR1 and CDR2: MNHNS, SASEGT. CDR3 size: 16 residues. V lost 2 bases to trimming and J lost 6 bases; unmatched junction nucleotides: 10. CDR3 protein: CASSENEGAGGQPQHF. CDR3 nucleotide sequence: TGTGCCAGCAGTGAAAATGAGGGGGCGGGAGGTCAGCCCCAGCATTTT.

There are a few counts of this clone. This chain joins TRBV27 and TRBJ2-2, with 7 bases lining up with TRBD1. This CDR3 contains 17 residues. The V and J ends lost 3 bases and 3 bases, in that order; junction bases with no gene match: 10. Per germline, CDR1 MNHEY and CDR2 SMNVEV (reference sequence). In DNA form, the CDR3 reads TGTGCCAGCAGTTTGTCCCAGGGGGAATCGTACACCGGGGAGCTGTTTTTT. This translates into CASSLSQGESYTGELFF.

There are a few counts of this clone. The chain couples TRBV6-1 to TRBJ2-2; 8 bases are a match to TRBD1. V lost 10 bases to trimming and J lost 1 base; unmatched junction nucleotides: 8. Germline assignment: CDR1 MNHNS and CDR2 SASEGT. The CDR3 sequence is 15 residues long. CDR3 loop: CATTGRGRNTGELFF. As DNA, the CDR3 is TGTGCCACTACAGGCAGGGGGCGGAACACCGGGGAGCTGTTTTTT.

This chain links TRBV28 with TRBJ2-4; 7 bases are a match to TRBD2. Trimming took 7 bases from V and 2 from J; bases not matched to a gene: 5. Germline CDR1 and CDR2: MDHEN and SYDVKM. This CDR3 region has 14 residues. This CDR3 reads CASNPGGSKNIQYF. The CDR3 DNA follows: TGTGCCAGCAACCCGGGGGGATCCAAAAACATTCAGTACTTC.